These 5 T cell receptor beta chains were sequenced from one sample in a study of cytotoxic CD8 clonotypes in ibrutinib-treated CLL. Assay used: immunoSEQ multiplex PCR; TCRdb lists only in-frame clones, some missing. The repertoire consists of about 270,000 clones, with roughly four fifths occurring once and the leading ten covering approximately 5.1%. The sequencing used PBMCs, collected at disease progression, from a patient treated with ibrutinib. These receptors were obtained from a human donor with chronic lymphocytic leukemia.

Here the CDR3 reads CASSPSPSGYNEQFF. CDR3 DNA: TGTGCCAGTAGTCCTTCACCTAGCGGATACAATGAGCAGTTCTTC. The chain recombines TRBV19 with TRBJ2-1; 7 nucleotides align to TRBD2. V shed 5 bases, J shed 4 bases, and the junction held 8 bases outside the gene matches. Per the germline V gene, CDR1 is LNHDA and CDR2 is SQIVND (reference sequence). The CDR3 extends over 15 amino acids.

V is TRBV7-2 and J is TRBJ2-3; tentatively, D is TRBD2 (5 bases). Between the trimmed V and J ends, which lost 0 bases and 3 bases, there was a span of 7 bases. This CDR3 has 14 amino acids. Germline V gives CDR1 SGHTA, CDR2 FQGNSA. The CDR3 DNA reads TGTGCCAGCAGCTTAGCTAGCGCGACAGATACGCAGTATTTT. This codes for CASSLASATDTQYF.

This clone was detected only once. The V gene is TRBV7-7, the J gene TRBJ2-5; TRBD1 aligns across 7 bases. CDR3 size: 14 residues. Losses at the gene ends were 4 bases for V and 4 bases for J; bases not matched to a gene: 6. CDR1 and CDR2 from the germline V gene are SSHAT and FNYEAQ (reference sequence). The CDR3 is CASSSTGVVETQYF. The CDR3 nucleotides are TGTGCCAGCAGCTCTACAGGGGTGGTAGAGACCCAGTACTTC.

V gene TRBV10-2 combines with J gene TRBJ2-5, with D uncertain. Germline CDR1 WSHSY, CDR2 SAAADI. V was trimmed by 5 bases and J by 1 base, leaving 17 bases between them. CDR3 length: 16 amino acids. The CDR3 loop reads CASSISGWRVQETQYF. In DNA, the CDR3 is TGCGCCAGCAGTATATCCGGGTGGCGCGTCCAAGAGACCCAGTACTTC.

This clone occurred once. V gene TRBV27 combines with J gene TRBJ2-1, with unresolved D. Germline loops: CDR1 MNHEY, CDR2 SMNVEV (reference sequence). The V end lost 8 bases, the J end lost 0 bases, and 11 bases lay between the germline ends. CDR3 length: 14 amino acids. The CDR3 protein is CASSSYSSYNEQFF. In DNA, the CDR3 is TGTGCCAGCTCATCCTATAGCTCCTACAATGAGCAGTTCTTC.